The present T cell receptor (beta chain) was sequenced within a study of blood T cell repertoires in COVID-19. Per the authors' pipeline: Reference gene primer amplification gave nucleated cell count estimates. Clones were sequenced by immunoSEQ multiplex PCR, and TCRdb holds only the in-frame ones, with some missing. That table is the source of V, J and clone size, and D and trimming were worked out from the DNA. The sample consists of about 83,000 clones, about 82% of them appearing once. The CDR3 is 14 amino acids. The germline gives CDR1 SGHRS, CDR2 YFSETQ. V dropped 3 bases and J dropped 10 bases, with 14 bases sitting between them.

The chain recombines TRBV5-1 with TRBJ1-6; D is unclear. The clonotype was recovered from a man between 50 and 59 years old with active COVID-19. Material: peripheral blood. The CDR3 sequence is CASSSGEGYSPLHF. Here the CDR3 DNA reads TGCGCCAGCAGCTCCGGAGAGGGTTACTCACCCCTCCACTTT.